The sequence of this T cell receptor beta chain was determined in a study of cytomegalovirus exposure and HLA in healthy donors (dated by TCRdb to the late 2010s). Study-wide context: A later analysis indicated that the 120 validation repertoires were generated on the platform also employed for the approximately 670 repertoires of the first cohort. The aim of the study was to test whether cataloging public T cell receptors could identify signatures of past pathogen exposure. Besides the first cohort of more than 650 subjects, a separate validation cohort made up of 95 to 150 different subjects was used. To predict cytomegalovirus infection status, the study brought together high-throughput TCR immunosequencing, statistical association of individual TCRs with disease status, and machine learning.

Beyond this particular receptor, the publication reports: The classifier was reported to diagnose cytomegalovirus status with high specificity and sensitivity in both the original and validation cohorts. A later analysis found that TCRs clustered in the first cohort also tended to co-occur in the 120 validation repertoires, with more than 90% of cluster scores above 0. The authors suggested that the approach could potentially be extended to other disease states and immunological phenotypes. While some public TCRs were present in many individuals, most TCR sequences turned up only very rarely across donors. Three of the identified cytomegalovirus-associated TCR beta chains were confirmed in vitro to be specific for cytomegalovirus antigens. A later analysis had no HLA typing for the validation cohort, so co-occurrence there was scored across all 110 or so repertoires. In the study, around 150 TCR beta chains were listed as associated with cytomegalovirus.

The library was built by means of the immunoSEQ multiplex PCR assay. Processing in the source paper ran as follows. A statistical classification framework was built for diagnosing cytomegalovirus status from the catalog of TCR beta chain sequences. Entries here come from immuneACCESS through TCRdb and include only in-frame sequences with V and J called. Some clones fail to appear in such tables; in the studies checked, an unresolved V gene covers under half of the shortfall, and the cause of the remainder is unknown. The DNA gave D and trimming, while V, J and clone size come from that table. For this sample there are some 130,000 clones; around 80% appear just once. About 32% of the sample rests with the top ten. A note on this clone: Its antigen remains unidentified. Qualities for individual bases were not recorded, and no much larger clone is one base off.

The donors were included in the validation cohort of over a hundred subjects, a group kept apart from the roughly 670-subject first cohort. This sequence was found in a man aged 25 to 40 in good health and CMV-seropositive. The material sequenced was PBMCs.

The sequence in DNA is TGTGCCAGCAGCTCCGGGTCCCGGGGGGCTTTCTTT. Translated, it gives CASSSGSRGAFF. The rearrangement joined TRBV7-2 to TRBJ1-1, and perhaps TRBD1 as D gene, on 5 matching bases. The germline V gene sets CDR1 to SGHTA and CDR2 to FQGNSA. From cysteine to phenylalanine, the CDR3 is 12 amino acids long. Only CDR3 DNA remains: 36 bases, in frame from the first base. A distance of 14 bases separates the germline ends of V and J, which lose 4 bases and 11 bases respectively.